The 2 T cell receptor beta chains listed next were all sequenced from one sample in a study of breast tumors, draining lymph nodes, adjacent tissues. TCRdb analysed the multiplex PCR reads with MiXCR anew, one entry per CDR3 protein. Among some 230,000 distinct CDR3 sequences listed, under 40% were seen once. Breast cancer patients provided tissue from their axillary draining lymph nodes. Sequencing was done on a sample of axillary lymph node tissue. The receptors were sampled from a female donor with breast cancer. Some clones in this sample may be carry-over from other donors' samples.

This sequence joins TRBV5-6 and TRBJ2-1; possible D gene TRBD2, 7 bases. The CDR3 totals 15 residues. The V gene's germline CDR1 is SGHDT and CDR2 YYEEEE. Between the trimmed V and J ends, which lost 4 bases and 6 bases, there was a span of 17 bases. The CDR3 DNA is TGTGCCAGCAGCATTGCGGGGGCCCACGGCAATGAGCAGTTCTTC. Protein sequence: CASSIAGAHGNEQFF.

V gene TRBV29-1 combines with J gene TRBJ1-2; D is perhaps TRBD1 (5 bases). Trimming took off 7 bases at V and 4 bases at J, with 13 bases between the two ends. This CDR3 is built from 12 residues. CDR1 and CDR2 from the germline V gene are SQVTM and ANQGSEA. The CDR3 region is CSGGGGFYGYTF. CDR3 in DNA: TGCAGCGGTGGGGGGGGATTCTATGGCTACACCTTC.